The 2 T cell receptor beta chains in this list originate from one sample, sequenced in a study of blood T cell repertoires in COVID-19. Sequenced by immunoSEQ multiplex PCR; TCRdb stores in-frame clones only, minus some. The table lists around 230,000 clones, roughly 83% of them singletons. Sequenced material: peripheral blood. The source is a woman aged 80 or older with acute or convalescent COVID-19.

The chain uses TRBV15 and TRBJ2-7, with TRBD2 identical over 12 bases. J was trimmed by 4 bases and V by 0 bases; bases with no gene match: 7. This CDR3 spans 17 amino acids. Germline V gene lookup returns CDR1 LNHNV and CDR2 YYDKDF (reference sequence). CDR3 DNA sequence: TGTGCCACCAGCAGAGAAGGTCTAGCGGGGGGGCCATACGAGCAGTACTTC. Translating gives CATSREGLAGGPYEQYF. The full variable domain, with the rest looked up from reference TRBV15 and TRBJ2-7, is DAMVIQNPRYQVTQFGKPVTLSCSQTLNHNVMYWYQQKSSQAPKLLFHYYDKDFNNEADTPDNFQSRRPNTSFCFLDIRSPGLGDTAMYLCATSREGLAGGPYEQYFGPGTRLTVT.

V gene TRBV29-1 combines with J gene TRBJ2-7; 7 bases are a match to TRBD1. The CDR3 is made up of 17 amino acids. Germline lookup yields CDR1 SQVTM and CDR2 ANQGSEA. The V segment lost 4 bases and the J segment 4 bases; nucleotides outside the gene matches: 19. The CDR3 DNA is TGCAGCGTTGTACCATTATTGACAGGGACAAACCCTTACGAGCAGTACTTC. The encoded protein is CSVVPLLTGTNPYEQYF.